The rows below give T cell receptor beta chains drawn from one sample of a study of T cell responses to AZD1222 COVID-19 vaccine. The repertoire was sequenced with immunoSEQ multiplex PCR; TCRdb's copy has only in-frame clones and lacks some. Among 75,000 to 90,000 clones, around 90% were seen once, and the ten largest hold less than 35%. This specimen consisted of peripheral blood, obtained 28 days after the second AZD1222 dose. All receptors derive from an adult who received the AZD1222 COVID-19 vaccine. The CDR3 runs from the conserved cysteine through the conserved F or W. The D gene is left open where the match is weak. The size field is filled for only some rows; it gives once, few, many or a size class.

TRBJ2-3 | TRBD1 | TRBV9 | . | CASSSRTGETTDTQYF | TGTGCCAGCAGCTCCCGGACAGGGGAGACCACAGATACGCAGTATTTT
TRBJ1-1 | . | TRBV18 | . | CASSLERAHTEAFF | TGTGCCAGCTCACTGGAACGGGCCCACACTGAAGCTTTCTTT
TRBJ1-1 | . | TRBV28 | . | CASSTRYGDREFF | TGTGCCAGCAGCACCCGGTATGGAGATAGGGAGTTCTTT
TRBJ2-1 | TRBD2 | TRBV24-1 | . | CATSDGGVNEQFF | TGTGCCACCAGTGATGGGGGGGTCAATGAGCAGTTCTTC
TRBJ1-5 | . | TRBV9 | . | CASSVVGNQPQHF | TGTGCCAGCAGCGTAGTTGGGAATCAGCCCCAGCATTTT
TRBJ2-7 | . | TRBV7-3 | . | CASSLTNGEQYF | TGCGCCAGCAGCTTAACGAATGGGGAGCAGTACTTC
TRBJ2-2 | TRBD2 | TRBV13 | . | CASSIRTSGTNTGELFF | TGTGCCAGCAGCATCAGGACTAGCGGGACGAACACCGGGGAGCTGTTTTTT
TRBJ1-2 | . | TRBV7-2 | . | CASSTPLGGYTF | TGTGCCAGCAGCACCCCCCTAGGGGGCTACACCTTC
TRBJ2-7 | . | TRBV2 | . | CASSEGRSSYEQYF | TGTGCCAGCAGTGAGGGACGCTCATCCTACGAGCAGTACTTC
TRBJ2-1 | TRBD1 | TRBV18 | . | CASSPPGQLGYNEQFF | TGTGCCAGCTCACCGCCGGGACAGTTGGGGTACAATGAGCAGTTCTTC
TRBJ1-1 | . | TRBV19 | . | CASSFINRGHTEAFF | TGTGCCAGTAGTTTTATTAATCGGGGGCACACTGAAGCTTTCTTT
TRBJ2-3 | . | TRBV5-4 | . | CASSLSLNWHTDTQYF | TGTGCCAGCAGCCTATCCTTGAACTGGCACACAGATACGCAGTATTTT
TRBJ2-3 | . | TRBV2 | . | CASSEVGQGEPFLDTQYF | TGTGCCAGCAGTGAAGTTGGGCAGGGAGAACCCTTTTTAGATACGCAGTATTTT
TRBJ1-2 | TRBD1 | TRBV28 | . | CASSPTGSELNYGYTF | TGTGCCAGCAGTCCGACAGGGTCGGAGCTAAACTATGGCTACACCTTC
TRBJ1-4 | . | TRBV12-5 | . | CASGLGGNEKLFF | TGTGCTAGTGGTTTGGGGGGGAATGAAAAACTGTTTTTT
TRBJ1-3 | . | TRBV7-6 | once | CASSLDDRGGNTIYF | TGTGCCAGCAGCTTAGATGACAGAGGCGGAAACACCATATATTTT
TRBJ2-3 | . | TRBV5-4 | . | CASSLGPPGGTSTDTQYF | TGTGCCAGCAGCCTAGGCCCCCCTGGGGGAACTAGCACAGATACGCAGTATTTT
TRBJ1-1 | . | TRBV30 | . | CAWSVLWGNTEAFF | TGTGCCTGGAGTGTCCTATGGGGGAACACTGAAGCTTTCTTT
TRBJ2-2 | . | TRBV11-3 | . | CASSFYEGSNTGELFF | TGTGCCAGCAGCTTTTATGAGGGGTCGAACACCGGGGAGCTGTTTTTT
TRBJ2-1 | . | TRBV21-1 | . | CASSKWSRGRNEQFF | TGTGCCAGCAGCAAATGGTCTAGAGGAAGGAATGAGCAGTTCTTC
TRBJ1-2 | TRBD1 | TRBV28 | . | CASSLGQGEYGYTF | TGTGCCAGCAGTCTTGGACAGGGGGAATATGGCTACACCTTC
TRBJ1-5 | . | TRBV3-1/TRBV3-2 | . | CASSPRGSNQPQHF | TGTGCCAGCAGTCCCCGGGGAAGCAATCAGCCCCAGCATTTT
TRBJ2-3 | . | TRBV7-9 | . | CASSLAGGTDTQYF | TGTGCCAGCAGCTTAGCGGGAGGCACAGATACGCAGTATTTT
TRBJ2-7 | . | TRBV30 | . | CAWKGGIRDLTYEQYF | TGTGCCTGGAAGGGGGGAATCCGAGACCTTACCTACGAGCAGTACTTC
TRBJ2-7 | . | TRBV19 | . | CASSIARGNYEQYF | TGTGCCAGTAGTATCGCCCGGGGCAACTACGAGCAGTACTTC
TRBJ1-1 | . | TRBV11-1 | . | CASSFVRGSATEAFF | TGTGCCAGCAGCTTCGTCCGGGGAAGCGCCACTGAAGCTTTCTTT
TRBJ1-2 | . | TRBV30 | . | CAWSSRTANYGYTF | TGTGCCTGGAGTTCTCGGACGGCTAACTATGGCTACACCTTC
TRBJ2-1 | . | TRBV5-4 | . | CASSLDGRVGSSYNEQFF | TGTGCCAGCAGTCTGGACGGCCGGGTTGGGAGCTCCTACAATGAGCAGTTCTTC
TRBJ1-3 | . | TRBV11-2 | . | CASSLFEVGNTIYF | TGTGCCAGCAGCTTATTTGAGGTTGGAAACACCATATATTTT
TRBJ2-1 | TRBD2 | TRBV10-2 | . | CASRRGAGASNEQFF | TGCGCCAGCCGCAGGGGAGCGGGAGCTTCCAATGAGCAGTTCTTC
TRBJ2-7 | TRBD2 | TRBV30 | . | CACSGTSASSYEQYF | TGTGCCTGCTCTGGGACTAGCGCTAGCTCCTACGAGCAGTACTTC
TRBJ2-7 | . | TRBV6-6 | . | CASSIEGPQYF | TGTGCCAGCAGCATCGAGGGACCGCAGTACTTC
TRBJ2-7 | TRBD2 | TRBV4-2 | . | CASSHGLAGSYEQYF | TGTGCCAGCAGCCATGGACTAGCGGGGTCCTACGAGCAGTACTTC
TRBJ1-2 | . | TRBV29-1 | . | CSVEEGAAYGYTF | TGCAGCGTTGAAGAGGGGGCGGCCTATGGCTACACCTTC
TRBJ2-5 | TRBD2 | TRBV7-2 | . | CASSLARLAGSETQYF | TGTGCCAGCAGCTTAGCGCGACTAGCGGGAAGTGAGACCCAGTACTTC
TRBJ1-2 | . | TRBV28 | . | CASSSSTGTGYTF | TGTGCCAGCAGTTCGAGCACAGGGACTGGCTACACCTTC